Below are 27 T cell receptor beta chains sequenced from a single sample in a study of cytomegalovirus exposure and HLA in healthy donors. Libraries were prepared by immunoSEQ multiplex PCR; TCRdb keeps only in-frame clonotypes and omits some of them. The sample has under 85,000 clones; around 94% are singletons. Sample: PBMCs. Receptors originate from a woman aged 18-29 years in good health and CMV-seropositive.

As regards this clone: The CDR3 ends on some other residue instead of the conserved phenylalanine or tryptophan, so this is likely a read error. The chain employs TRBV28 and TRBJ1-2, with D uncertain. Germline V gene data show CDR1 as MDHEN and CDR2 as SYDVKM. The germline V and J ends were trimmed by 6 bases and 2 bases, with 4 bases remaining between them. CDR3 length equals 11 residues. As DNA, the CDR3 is TGTGCCAGCAGCCGAAACTATGGCTACACCATC. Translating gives CASSRNYGYTI.

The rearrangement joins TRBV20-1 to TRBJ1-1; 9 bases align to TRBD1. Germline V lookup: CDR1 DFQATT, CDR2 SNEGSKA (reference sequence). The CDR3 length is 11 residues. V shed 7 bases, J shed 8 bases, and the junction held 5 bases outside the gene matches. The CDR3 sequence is CSVDRGDEAFF. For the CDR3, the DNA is TGCAGTGTTGACAGGGGGGACGAAGCTTTCTTT.

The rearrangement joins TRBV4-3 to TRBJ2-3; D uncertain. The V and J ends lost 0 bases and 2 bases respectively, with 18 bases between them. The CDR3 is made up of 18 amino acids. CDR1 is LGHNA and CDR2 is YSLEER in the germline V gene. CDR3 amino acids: CASSQDPPAVTYTDTQYF. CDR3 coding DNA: TGCGCCAGCAGCCAAGATCCCCCGGCAGTGACTTACACAGATACGCAGTATTTT.

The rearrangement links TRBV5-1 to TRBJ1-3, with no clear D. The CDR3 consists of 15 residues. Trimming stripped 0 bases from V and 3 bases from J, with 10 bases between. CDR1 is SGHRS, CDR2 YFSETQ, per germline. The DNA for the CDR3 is TGCGCCAGCAGCTTGGCCCCCAAGAGTGGAAACACCATATATTTT. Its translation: CASSLAPKSGNTIYF.

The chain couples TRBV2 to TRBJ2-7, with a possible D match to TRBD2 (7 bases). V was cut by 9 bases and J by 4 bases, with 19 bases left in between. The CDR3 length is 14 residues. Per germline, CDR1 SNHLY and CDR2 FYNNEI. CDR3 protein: CASKLGGAAYEQYF. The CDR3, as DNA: TGTGCCAGTAAGCTGGGGGGGGCGGCGTACGAGCAGTACTTC.

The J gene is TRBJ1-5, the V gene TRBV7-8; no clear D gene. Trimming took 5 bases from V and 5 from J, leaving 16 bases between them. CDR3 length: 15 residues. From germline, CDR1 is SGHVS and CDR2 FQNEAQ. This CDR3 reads CASSGNRGLDQPQHF. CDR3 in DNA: TGTGCCAGCAGCGGTAACCGAGGGCTCGATCAGCCCCAGCATTTT.

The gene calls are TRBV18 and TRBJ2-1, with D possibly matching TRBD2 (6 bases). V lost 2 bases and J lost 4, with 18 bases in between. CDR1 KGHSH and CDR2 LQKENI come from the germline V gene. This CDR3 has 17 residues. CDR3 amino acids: CASSPRRGTALYNEQFF. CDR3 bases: TGTGCCAGCTCACCAAGGAGGGGAACAGCCCTATACAATGAGCAGTTCTTC.

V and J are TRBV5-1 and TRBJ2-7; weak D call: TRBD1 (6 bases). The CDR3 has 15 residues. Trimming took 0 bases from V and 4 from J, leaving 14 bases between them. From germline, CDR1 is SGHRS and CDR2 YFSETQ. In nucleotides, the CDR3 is TGCGCCAGCAGCTTGGATGGACAGACATTTTACGAGCAGTACTTC. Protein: CASSLDGQTFYEQYF.

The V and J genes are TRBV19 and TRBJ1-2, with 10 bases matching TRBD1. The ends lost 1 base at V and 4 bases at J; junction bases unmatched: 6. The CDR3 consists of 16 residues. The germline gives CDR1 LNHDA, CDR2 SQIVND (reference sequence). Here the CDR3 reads CASSIAGTGDGYGYTF. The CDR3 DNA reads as TGTGCCAGTAGTATAGCCGGGACAGGGGACGGCTATGGCTACACCTTC.

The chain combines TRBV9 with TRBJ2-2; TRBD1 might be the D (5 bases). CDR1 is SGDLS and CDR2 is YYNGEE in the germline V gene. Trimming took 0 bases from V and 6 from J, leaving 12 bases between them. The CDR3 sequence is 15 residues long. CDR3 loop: CASSVGQVQAGELFF. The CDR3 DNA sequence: TGTGCCAGCAGCGTAGGCCAGGTACAGGCCGGGGAGCTGTTTTTT. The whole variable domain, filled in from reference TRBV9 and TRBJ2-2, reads DSGVTQTPKHLITATGQRVTLRCSPRSGDLSVYWYQQSLDQGLQFLIQYYNGEERAKGNILERFSAQQFPDLHSELNLSSLELGDSALYFCASSVGQVQAGELFFGEGSRLTVL.

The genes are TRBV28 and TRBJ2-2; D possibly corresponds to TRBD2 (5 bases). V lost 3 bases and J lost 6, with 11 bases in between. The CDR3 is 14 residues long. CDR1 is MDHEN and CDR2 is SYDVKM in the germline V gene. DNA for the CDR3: TGTGCCAGCAGTTTTGTGGGAGTCCCCGGGGAGCTGTTTTTT. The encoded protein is CASSFVGVPGELFF.

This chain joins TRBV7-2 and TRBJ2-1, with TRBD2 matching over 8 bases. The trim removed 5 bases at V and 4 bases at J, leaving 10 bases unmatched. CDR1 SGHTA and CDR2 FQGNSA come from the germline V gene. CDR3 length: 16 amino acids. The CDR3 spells CASSTPGASGYNEQFF. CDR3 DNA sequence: TGTGCCAGCAGCACGCCGGGGGCTAGCGGGTACAATGAGCAGTTCTTC. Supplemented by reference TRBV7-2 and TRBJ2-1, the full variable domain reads GAGVSQSPSNKVTEKGKDVELRCDPISGHTALYWYRQSLGQGLEFLIYFQGNSAPDKSGLPSDRFSAERTGGSVSTLTIQRTQQEDSAVYLCASSTPGASGYNEQFFGPGTRLTVL.

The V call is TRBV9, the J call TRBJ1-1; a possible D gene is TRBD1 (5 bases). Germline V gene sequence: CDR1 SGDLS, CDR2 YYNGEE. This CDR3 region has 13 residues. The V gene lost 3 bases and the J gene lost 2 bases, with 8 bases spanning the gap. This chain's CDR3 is CASSAGENTEAFF. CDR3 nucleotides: TGTGCCAGCAGCGCGGGGGAAAACACTGAAGCTTTCTTT.

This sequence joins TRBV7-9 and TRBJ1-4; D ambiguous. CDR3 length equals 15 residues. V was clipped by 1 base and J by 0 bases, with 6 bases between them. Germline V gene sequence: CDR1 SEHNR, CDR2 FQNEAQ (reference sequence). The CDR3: CASSLVGATNEKLFF. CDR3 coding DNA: TGTGCCAGCAGCTTAGTGGGCGCAACTAATGAAAAACTGTTTTTT.

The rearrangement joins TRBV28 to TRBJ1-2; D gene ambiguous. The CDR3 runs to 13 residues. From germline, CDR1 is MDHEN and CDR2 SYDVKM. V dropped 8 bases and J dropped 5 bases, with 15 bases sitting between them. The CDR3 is CASRDGFYYGYTF. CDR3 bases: TGTGCCAGCCGGGATGGGTTCTATTATGGCTACACCTTC.

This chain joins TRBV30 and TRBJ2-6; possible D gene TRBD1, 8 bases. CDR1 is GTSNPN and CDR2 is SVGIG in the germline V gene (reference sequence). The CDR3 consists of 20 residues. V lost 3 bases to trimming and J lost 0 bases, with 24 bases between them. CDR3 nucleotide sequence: TGTGCCTGGAGCGGGACTACAGGGGGATTCGACCCCTCTGGGGCCAACGTCCTGACTTTC. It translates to CAWSGTTGGFDPSGANVLTF. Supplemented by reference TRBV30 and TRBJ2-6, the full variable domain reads SQTIHQWPATLVQPVGSPLSLECTVEGTSNPNLYWYRQAAGRGLQLLFYSVGIGQISSEVPQNLSASRPQDRQFILSSKKLLLSDSGFYLCAWSGTTGGFDPSGANVLTFGAGSRLTVL.

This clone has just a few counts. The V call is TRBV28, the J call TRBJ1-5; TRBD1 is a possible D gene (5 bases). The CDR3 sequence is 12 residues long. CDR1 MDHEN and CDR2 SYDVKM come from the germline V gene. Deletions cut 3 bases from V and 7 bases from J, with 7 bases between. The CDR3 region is CASSLRDQPQHF. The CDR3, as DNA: TGTGCCAGCAGTTTGCGGGACCAGCCCCAGCATTTT.

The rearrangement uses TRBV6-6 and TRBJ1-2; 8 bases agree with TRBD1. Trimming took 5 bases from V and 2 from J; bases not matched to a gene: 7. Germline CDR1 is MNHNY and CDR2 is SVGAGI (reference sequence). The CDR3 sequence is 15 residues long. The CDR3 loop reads CASSPNGQGNYGYTF. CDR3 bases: TGTGCCAGCAGTCCTAATGGACAGGGAAACTATGGCTACACCTTC.

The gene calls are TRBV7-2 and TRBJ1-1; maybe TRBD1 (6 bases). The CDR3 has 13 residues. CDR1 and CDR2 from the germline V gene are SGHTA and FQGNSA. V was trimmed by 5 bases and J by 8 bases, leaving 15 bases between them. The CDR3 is CASSHDRLREAFF. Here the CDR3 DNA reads TGTGCCAGCAGCCATGACAGGCTAAGGGAAGCTTTCTTT.

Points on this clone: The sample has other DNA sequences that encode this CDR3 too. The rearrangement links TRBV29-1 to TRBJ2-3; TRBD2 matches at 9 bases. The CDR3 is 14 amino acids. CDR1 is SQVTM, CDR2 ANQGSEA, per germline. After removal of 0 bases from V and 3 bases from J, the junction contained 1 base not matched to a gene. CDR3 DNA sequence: TGCAGCGTTGAAGAAGCGGGGGGTACAGATACGCAGTATTTT. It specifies CSVEEAGGTDTQYF.

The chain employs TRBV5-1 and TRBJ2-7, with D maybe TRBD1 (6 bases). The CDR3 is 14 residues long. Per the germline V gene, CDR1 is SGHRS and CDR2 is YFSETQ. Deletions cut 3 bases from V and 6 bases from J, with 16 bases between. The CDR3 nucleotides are TGCGCCAGCAGCTCAGGGGCGGTGAGCCGCGAGCAGTACTTC. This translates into CASSSGAVSREQYF.

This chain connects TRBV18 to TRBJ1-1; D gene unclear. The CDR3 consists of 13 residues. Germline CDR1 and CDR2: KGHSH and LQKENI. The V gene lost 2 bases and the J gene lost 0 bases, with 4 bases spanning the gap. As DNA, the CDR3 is TGTGCCAGCTCACCAGGAGTGAACACTGAAGCTTTCTTT. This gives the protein CASSPGVNTEAFF.

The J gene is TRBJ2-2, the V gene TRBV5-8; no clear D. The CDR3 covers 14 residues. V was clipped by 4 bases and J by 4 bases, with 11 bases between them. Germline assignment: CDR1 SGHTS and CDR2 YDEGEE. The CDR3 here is CASSLSGITGELFF. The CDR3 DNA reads TGTGCCAGCAGCCTGTCGGGTATCACCGGGGAGCTGTTTTTT.

CDR3: CASRKGRGRSEQFF. The CDR3, as DNA: TGTGCCAGCAGAAAGGGCAGGGGGCGTAGTGAGCAGTTCTTC. V usage is TRBV28 and J usage is TRBJ2-1; 8 nucleotides align to TRBD1. This CDR3 is 14 amino acids long. V was pared by 6 bases and J by 9 bases, with 10 bases of the junction left unmatched. The V gene's germline CDR1 is MDHEN and CDR2 SYDVKM.

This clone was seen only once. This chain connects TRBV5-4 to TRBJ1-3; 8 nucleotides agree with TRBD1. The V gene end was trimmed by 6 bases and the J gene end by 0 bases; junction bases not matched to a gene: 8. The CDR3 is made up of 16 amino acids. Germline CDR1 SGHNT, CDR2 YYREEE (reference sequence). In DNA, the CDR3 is TGTGCCAGCATAGGCAGGGGGCTCCCCTCTGGAAACACCATATATTTT. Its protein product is CASIGRGLPSGNTIYF.

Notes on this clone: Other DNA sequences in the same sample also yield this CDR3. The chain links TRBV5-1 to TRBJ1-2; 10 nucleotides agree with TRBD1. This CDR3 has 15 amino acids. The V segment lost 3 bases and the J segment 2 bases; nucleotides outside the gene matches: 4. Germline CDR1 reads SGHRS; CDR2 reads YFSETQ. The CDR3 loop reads CASSSRQGANYGYTF. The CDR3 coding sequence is TGCGCCAGCAGCTCACGACAGGGGGCGAACTATGGCTACACCTTC.

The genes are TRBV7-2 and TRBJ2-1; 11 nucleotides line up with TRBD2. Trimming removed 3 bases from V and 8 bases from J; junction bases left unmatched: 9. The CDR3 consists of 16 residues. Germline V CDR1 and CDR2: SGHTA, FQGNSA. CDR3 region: CASSFRLAGSRDEQFF. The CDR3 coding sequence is TGTGCCAGCAGCTTCAGACTAGCGGGAAGTAGAGATGAGCAGTTCTTC. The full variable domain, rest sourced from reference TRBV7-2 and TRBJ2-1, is GAGVSQSPSNKVTEKGKDVELRCDPISGHTALYWYRQSLGQGLEFLIYFQGNSAPDKSGLPSDRFSAERTGGSVSTLTIQRTQQEDSAVYLCASSFRLAGSRDEQFFGPGTRLTVL.